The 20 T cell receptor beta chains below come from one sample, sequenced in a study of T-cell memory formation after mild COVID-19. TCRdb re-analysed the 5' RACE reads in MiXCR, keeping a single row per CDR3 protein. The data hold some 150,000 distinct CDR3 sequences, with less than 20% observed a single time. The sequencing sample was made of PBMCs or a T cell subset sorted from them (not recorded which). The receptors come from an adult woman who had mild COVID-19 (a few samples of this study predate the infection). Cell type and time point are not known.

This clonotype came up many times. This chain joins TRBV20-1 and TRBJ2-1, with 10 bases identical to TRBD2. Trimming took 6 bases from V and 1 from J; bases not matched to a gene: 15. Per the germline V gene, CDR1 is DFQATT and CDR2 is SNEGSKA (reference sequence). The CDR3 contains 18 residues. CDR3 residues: CSAPVSGTSARSYNEQFF. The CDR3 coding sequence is TGCAGTGCCCCGGTATCTGGGACTAGCGCCCGATCCTACAATGAGCAGTTCTTC.

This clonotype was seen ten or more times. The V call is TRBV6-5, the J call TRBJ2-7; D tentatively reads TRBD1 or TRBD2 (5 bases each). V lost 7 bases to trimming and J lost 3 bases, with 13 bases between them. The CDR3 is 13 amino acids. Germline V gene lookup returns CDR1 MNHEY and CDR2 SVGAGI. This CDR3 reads CASTPGPGYEQYF. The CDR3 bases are TGTGCCAGCACCCCGGGACCAGGCTACGAGCAGTACTTC.

CDR3 DNA sequence: TGTGCCGTTGGGACTAGTCGTGAGCAGTTCTTC. This sequence encodes CAVGTSREQFF. J is TRBJ2-1 and V is TRBV10-3; 8 bases match TRBD2. The junction had 6 bases not matched to a gene; V was cut back by 11 bases and J by 9 bases. Germline CDR1 is ENHRY and CDR2 is SYGVKD. The CDR3 has 11 amino acids.

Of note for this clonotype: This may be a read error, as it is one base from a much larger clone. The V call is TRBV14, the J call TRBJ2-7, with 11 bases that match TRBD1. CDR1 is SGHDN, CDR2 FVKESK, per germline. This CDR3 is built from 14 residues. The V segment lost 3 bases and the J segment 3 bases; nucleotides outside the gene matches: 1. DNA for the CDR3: TGTGCCAGCAGCCAGGGACAGGGGGTCTACGAGCAGTACTTC. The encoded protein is CASSQGQGVYEQYF.

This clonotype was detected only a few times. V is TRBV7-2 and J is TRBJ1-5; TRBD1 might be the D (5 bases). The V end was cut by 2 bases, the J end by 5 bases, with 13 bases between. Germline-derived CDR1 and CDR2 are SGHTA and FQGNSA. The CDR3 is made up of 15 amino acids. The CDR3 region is CASSLRRGTDQPQHF. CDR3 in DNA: TGTGCCAGCAGCTTACGGCGGGGCACAGATCAGCCCCAGCATTTT.

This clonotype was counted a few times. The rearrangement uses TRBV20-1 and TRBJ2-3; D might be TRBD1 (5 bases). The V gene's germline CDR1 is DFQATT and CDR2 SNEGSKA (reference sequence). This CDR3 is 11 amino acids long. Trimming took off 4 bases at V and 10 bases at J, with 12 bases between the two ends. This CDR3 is CSAISGLAQYF. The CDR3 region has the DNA TGCAGTGCTATTTCAGGGTTGGCGCAGTATTTT.

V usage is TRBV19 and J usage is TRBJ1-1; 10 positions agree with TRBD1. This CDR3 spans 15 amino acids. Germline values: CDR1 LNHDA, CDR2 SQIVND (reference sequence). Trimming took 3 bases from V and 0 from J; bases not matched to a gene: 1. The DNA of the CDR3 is TGTGCCAGTAGTATGGGACAGGGGCTGAACACTGAAGCTTTCTTT. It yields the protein CASSMGQGLNTEAFF.

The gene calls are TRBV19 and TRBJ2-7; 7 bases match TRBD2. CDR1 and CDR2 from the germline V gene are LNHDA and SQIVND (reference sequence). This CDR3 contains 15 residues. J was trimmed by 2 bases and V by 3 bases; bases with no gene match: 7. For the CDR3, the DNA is TGTGCCAGTAGTATTGGGACCAGCGGGGCCTACGAGCAGTACTTC. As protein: CASSIGTSGAYEQYF.

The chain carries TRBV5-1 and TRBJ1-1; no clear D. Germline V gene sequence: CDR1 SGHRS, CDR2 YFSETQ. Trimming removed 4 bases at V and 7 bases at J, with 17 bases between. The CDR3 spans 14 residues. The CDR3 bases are TGCGCCAGCAGCCCCATAACACAACGGGATGAAGCTTTCTTT. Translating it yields CASSPITQRDEAFF. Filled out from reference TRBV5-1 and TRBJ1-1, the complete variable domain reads KAGVTQTPRYLIKTRGQQVTLSCSPISGHRSVSWYQQTPGQGLQFLFEYFSETQRNKGNFPGRFSGRQFSNSRSEMNVSTLELGDSALYLCASSPITQRDEAFFGQGTRLTVV.

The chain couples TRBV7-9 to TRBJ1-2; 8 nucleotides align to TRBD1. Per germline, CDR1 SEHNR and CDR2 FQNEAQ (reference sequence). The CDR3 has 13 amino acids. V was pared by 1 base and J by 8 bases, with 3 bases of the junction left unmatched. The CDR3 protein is CASSLGGQEGYTF. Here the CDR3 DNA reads TGTGCCAGCAGCTTAGGGGGACAGGAAGGCTACACCTTC.

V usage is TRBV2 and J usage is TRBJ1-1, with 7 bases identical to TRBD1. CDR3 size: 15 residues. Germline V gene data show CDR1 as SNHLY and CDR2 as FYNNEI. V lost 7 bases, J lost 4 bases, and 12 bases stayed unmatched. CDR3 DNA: TGTGCCAGCACCGTCGACAGGGAACGGAGCACTGAAGCTTTCTTT. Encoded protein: CASTVDRERSTEAFF.

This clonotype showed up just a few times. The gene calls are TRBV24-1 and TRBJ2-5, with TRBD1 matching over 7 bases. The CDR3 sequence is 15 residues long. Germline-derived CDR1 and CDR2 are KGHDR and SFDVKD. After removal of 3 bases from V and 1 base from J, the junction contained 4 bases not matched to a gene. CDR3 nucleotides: TGTGCCACCAGTGATCCTGGACAGGTCCAAGAGACCCAGTACTTC. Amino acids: CATSDPGQVQETQYF.

Here the CDR3 reads CASSPSGGAWDEQFF. The CDR3 DNA reads as TGTGCCAGCAGCCCGAGCGGGGGGGCCTGGGATGAGCAGTTCTTC. The rearrangement uses TRBV7-7 and TRBJ2-1, with 10 bases matching TRBD2. Germline V CDR1 and CDR2: SSHAT, FNYEAQ (reference sequence). There are 15 residues in the CDR3. Losses at the gene ends were 5 bases for V and 8 bases for J; bases not matched to a gene: 9.

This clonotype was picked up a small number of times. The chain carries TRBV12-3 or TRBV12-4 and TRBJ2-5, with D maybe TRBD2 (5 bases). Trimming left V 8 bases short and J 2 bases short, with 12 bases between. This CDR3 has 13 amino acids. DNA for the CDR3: TGTGCCAGCCGCCGCGGGCAGCAAGAGACCCAGTACTTC. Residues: CASRRGQQETQYF.

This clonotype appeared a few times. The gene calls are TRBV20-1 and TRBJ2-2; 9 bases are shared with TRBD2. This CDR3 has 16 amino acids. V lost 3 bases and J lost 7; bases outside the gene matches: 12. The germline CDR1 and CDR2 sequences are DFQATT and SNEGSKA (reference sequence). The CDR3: CSARVGGGALDGELFF. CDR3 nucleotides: TGCAGTGCTAGGGTTGGCGGGGGGGCTCTGGACGGGGAGCTGTTTTTT.

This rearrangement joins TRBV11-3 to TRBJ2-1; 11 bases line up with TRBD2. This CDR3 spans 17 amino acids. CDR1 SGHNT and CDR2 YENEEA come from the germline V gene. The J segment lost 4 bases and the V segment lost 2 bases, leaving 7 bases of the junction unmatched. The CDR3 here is CASSLFGTSGSYNEQFF. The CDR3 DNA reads TGTGCCAGCAGCTTATTCGGAACTAGCGGGAGTTACAATGAGCAGTTCTTC.

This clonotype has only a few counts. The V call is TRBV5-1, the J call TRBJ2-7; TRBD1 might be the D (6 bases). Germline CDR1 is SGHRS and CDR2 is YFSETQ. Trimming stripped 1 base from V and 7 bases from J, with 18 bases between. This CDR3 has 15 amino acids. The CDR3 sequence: CASSLQGQSSEEQYF. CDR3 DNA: TGCGCCAGCAGCTTGCAGGGGCAGTCCTCGGAGGAGCAGTACTTC.

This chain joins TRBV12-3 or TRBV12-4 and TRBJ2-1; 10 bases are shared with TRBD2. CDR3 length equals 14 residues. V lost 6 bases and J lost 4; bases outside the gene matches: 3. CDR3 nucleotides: TGTGCCAGCAGGAGCGGGGGGGTTTACAATGAGCAGTTCTTC. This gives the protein CASRSGGVYNEQFF.

Here the CDR3 DNA reads TGCGCCAGCAGCGTGACCGGGACGGCTTCCTACGAGCAGTACTTC. Translation gives CASSVTGTASYEQYF. V and J are TRBV5-1 and TRBJ2-7; D is perhaps TRBD1 or TRBD2 (5 bases each). Germline CDR1 and CDR2: SGHRS and YFSETQ. The V end lost 4 bases, the J end lost 1 base, and 15 bases lay between the germline ends. CDR3 length: 15 amino acids.

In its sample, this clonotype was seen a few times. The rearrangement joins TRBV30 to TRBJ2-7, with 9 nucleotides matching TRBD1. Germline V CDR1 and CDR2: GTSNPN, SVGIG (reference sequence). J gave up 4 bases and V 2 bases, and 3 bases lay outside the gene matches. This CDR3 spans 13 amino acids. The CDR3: CAWSNRGRYEQYF. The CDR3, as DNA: TGTGCCTGGAGTAACAGGGGGCGTTACGAGCAGTACTTC.